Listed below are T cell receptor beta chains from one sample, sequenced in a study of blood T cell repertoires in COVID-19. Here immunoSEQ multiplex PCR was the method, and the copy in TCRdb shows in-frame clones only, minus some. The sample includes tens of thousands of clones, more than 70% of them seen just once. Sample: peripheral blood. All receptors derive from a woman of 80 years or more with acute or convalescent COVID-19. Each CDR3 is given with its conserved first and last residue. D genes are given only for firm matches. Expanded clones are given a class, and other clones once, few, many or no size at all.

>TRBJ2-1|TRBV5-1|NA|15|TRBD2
TGCGCCAGCAGACCGACTAGCGGGGGGTACAATGAGCAGTTCTTC
CASRPTSGGYNEQFF
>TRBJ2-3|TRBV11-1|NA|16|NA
TGTGCCAGCAGCTTGTCCTGGGGGGATGGAACAGATACGCAGTATTTT
CASSLSWGDGTDTQYF
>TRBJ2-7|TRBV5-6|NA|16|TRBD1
TGTGCCAGCAGCTTGGCCAGGGACAGACTTAGAGTGAAGCAGTACTTC
CASSLARDRLRVKQYF
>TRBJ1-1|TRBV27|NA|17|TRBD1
TGTGCCAGCAGTTTATCCGGTGGGACAGGGGTGAACACTGAAGCTTTCTTT
CASSLSGGTGVNTEAFF
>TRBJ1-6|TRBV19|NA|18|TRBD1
TGTGCCAGTAGTGTACAGGGGTTCGGGGATCCGGAGAATTCACCCCTCCACTTT
CASSVQGFGDPENSPLHF
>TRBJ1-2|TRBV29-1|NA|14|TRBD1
TGCAGCGTCCCTGGGACAGCCGACTACTATGGCTACACTTTC
CSVPGTADYYGYTF
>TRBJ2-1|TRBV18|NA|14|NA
TGTGCCAGCTCACCGACAGACCAATACAATGAGCAGTTCTTC
CASSPTDQYNEQFF
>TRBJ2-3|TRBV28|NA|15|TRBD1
TGTGCCAGCAGTTCGACAGGGGGCAGCACAGATACGCAGTATTTT
CASSSTGGSTDTQYF
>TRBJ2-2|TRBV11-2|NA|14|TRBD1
TGTGCCAGCAGCTCGGGGACAGGGTCCGGGGAGCTGTTTTTT
CASSSGTGSGELFF
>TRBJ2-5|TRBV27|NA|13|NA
TGTGCCAGCAGTTTATACAGGGAAAAGACCCAGTACTTC
CASSLYREKTQYF
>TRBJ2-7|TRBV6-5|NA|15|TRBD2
TGTGCCAGCAGAGGACTAGCGGGGGGGCCGTGGGAGCAGTACTTC
CASRGLAGGPWEQYF
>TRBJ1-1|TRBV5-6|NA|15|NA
TGTGCCAGCAGCTCCCTGGGCAGGGTGGTCACTGAAGCTTTCTTT
CASSSLGRVVTEAFF
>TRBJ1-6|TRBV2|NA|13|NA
TGTGCCAGTGGACCCCGGGAAAATTCACCCCTCCACTTT
CASGPRENSPLHF
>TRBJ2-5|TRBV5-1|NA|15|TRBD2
TGCGCCAGCAGCTTTTCTAGCGGGATCCAAGAGACCCAGTACTTC
CASSFSSGIQETQYF
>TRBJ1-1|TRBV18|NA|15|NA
TGTGCCAGCTCACCGGACAGACAGTTCGACACTGAAGCTTTCTTT
CASSPDRQFDTEAFF
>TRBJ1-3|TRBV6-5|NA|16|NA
TGTGCCAGCAGTTACTCGAAGCCCGGGGACGGGGGCACCATATATTTT
CASSYSKPGDGGTIYF
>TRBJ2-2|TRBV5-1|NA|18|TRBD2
TGCGCCAGCAGCTCTCGGACCCTTAGCGGGGGGCTCGCCGGGGAGCTGTTTTTT
CASSSRTLSGGLAGELFF
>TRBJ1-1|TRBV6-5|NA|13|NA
TGTGCCAGCAGTCCCTCCCAGAGGGCTGAAGCTTTCTTT
CASSPSQRAEAFF
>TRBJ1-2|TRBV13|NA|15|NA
TGTGCCAGCAGCTTAGGGCACGTACCAGGGTCTGGCTACACCTTC
CASSLGHVPGSGYTF
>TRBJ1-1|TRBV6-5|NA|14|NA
TGTGCCAGCAGCACGCCACAGGGGAACACTGAAGCTTTCTTT
CASSTPQGNTEAFF
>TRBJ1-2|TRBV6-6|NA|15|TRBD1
TGTGCCAGCAGTCCTGAGACAGGGAAGATCTATGGCTACACCTTC
CASSPETGKIYGYTF
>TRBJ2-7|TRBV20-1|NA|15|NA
TGCAGTGCTAGTCCGCGGCGGGGGCCCTCCTACGAGCAGTACTTC
CSASPRRGPSYEQYF
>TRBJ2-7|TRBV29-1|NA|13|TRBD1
TGCAGCGTCCGCGGGACAGGGCTCCGTGAGCAGTACTTC
CSVRGTGLREQYF
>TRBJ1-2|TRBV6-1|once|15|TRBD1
TGTGCCAGCAGTGAAGGACAGGGATCTAACTATGGCTACACCTTC
CASSEGQGSNYGYTF
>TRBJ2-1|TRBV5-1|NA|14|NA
TGCGCCAGCATGAGAGGGCAATCCTACAATGAGCAGTTCTTC
CASMRGQSYNEQFF
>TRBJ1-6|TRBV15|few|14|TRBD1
TGTGCCACCAGCAGACGCGACAGGGATTCACCCCTCCACTTT
CATSRRDRDSPLHF